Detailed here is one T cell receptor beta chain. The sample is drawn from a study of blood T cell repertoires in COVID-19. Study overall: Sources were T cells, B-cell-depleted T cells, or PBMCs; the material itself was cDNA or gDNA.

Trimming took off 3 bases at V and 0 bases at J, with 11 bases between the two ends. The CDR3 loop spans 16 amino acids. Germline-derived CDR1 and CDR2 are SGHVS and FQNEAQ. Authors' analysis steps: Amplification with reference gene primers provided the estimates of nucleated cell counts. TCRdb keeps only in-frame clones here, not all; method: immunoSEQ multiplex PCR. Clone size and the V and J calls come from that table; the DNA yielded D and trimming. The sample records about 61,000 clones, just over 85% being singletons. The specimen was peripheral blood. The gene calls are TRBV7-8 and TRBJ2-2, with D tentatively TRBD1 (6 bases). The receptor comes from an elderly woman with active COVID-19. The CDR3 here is CASSFRRTANTGELFF. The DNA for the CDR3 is TGTGCCAGCAGCTTCCGAAGGACAGCGAACACCGGGGAGCTGTTTTTT.